This T cell receptor beta chain came from a study of T cell repertoires and Cas9 in healthy adults. The CDR3 is 17 residues long. Germline values: CDR1 MGHRA, CDR2 YSYEKL. Unmatched junction bases numbered 7, after V lost 1 base and J lost 3 bases. Generated by immunoSEQ multiplex PCR, the TCRdb table keeps only in-frame clones and is missing some. This sample has fewer than 25,000 clones, with roughly nine tenths found just once. This clonotype was sampled from a human donor in good health. The sequencing sample was made of CD4+ effector T cells (CD127+, CD25-, CD137-, CD154-) from PBMCs; culture status not recorded. This chain joins TRBV4-1 and TRBJ2-3; 10 positions agree with TRBD1. The CDR3 nucleotides are TGCGCCAGCAGCCAAGTAGGAGGACAGGGGGAGACAGATACGCAGTATTTT. Encoded protein: CASSQVGGQGETDTQYF.